These 14 T cell receptor beta chains originate from one sample sequenced in a study of cytomegalovirus exposure and HLA in healthy donors. 60 Vbeta and 13 Jbeta primers were used in PCR. Sequencing used immunoSEQ multiplex PCR; TCRdb keeps in-frame clones, though not all of them. The sample records roughly 130,000 clones, about 80% being singletons. Source material: PBMCs. All receptors derive from a girl aged 2 to 9 in good health and CMV-seronegative.

CDR3 sequence reads: CASSLGSQKTQYF. The CDR3 DNA is TGTGCCAGCAGCTTAGGTAGCCAGAAGACCCAGTACTTC. This chain connects TRBV7-2 to TRBJ2-5; D is uncertain. The CDR3 is 13 residues long. From germline, CDR1 is SGHTA and CDR2 FQGNSA. Trimming took off 1 base at V and 6 bases at J, with 9 bases between the two ends. The full variable domain, with the rest looked up from reference TRBV7-2 and TRBJ2-5, is GAGVSQSPSNKVTEKGKDVELRCDPISGHTALYWYRQSLGQGLEFLIYFQGNSAPDKSGLPSDRFSAERTGGSVSTLTIQRTQQEDSAVYLCASSLGSQKTQYFGPGTRLLVL.

This clone was detected only a few times. The chain links TRBV7-2 to TRBJ2-1; no clear D. Germline-derived CDR1 and CDR2 are SGHTA and FQGNSA. V was shortened by 10 bases and J by 3 bases, with 13 bases between the two germline ends. The CDR3 is 13 amino acids. CDR3 amino acids: CATSNPYYNEQFF. The CDR3 DNA reads as TGTGCCACCTCGAATCCCTACTACAATGAGCAGTTCTTC.

The chain carries TRBV29-1 and TRBJ2-7, with TRBD1 identical over 7 bases. With V trimmed by 4 bases and J by 4 bases, 7 bases remained unmatched. This CDR3 comprises 13 residues. Germline CDR1 reads SQVTM; CDR2 reads ANQGSEA. CDR3: CSVVKGARYEQYF. CDR3 DNA: TGCAGCGTTGTGAAGGGGGCGAGGTACGAGCAGTACTTC.

The chain recombines TRBV6-6 with TRBJ2-7; 7 bases are shared with TRBD2. Germline CDR1 is MNHNY and CDR2 is SVGAGI (reference sequence). CDR3 length: 15 residues. V lost 2 bases and J lost 6; bases outside the gene matches: 10. CDR3 nucleotides: TGTGCCAGCAGTTACAAGGGCGGGAGCGTTTCCGAGCAGTACTTC. This sequence encodes CASSYKGGSVSEQYF.

This clone was seen only a few times. The chain has TRBV27 and TRBJ1-1, with a weak D call TRBD1 (5 bases). Trimming pared 6 bases from V and 7 bases from J, leaving 12 bases between. Looked up from germline, CDR1 is MNHEY and CDR2 is SMNVEV (reference sequence). The CDR3 runs to 12 residues. CDR3 residues: CASRLRGNEAFF. The CDR3 coding sequence is TGTGCCAGCAGACTGCGGGGGAATGAAGCTTTCTTT.

This rearrangement joins TRBV27 to TRBJ2-7; 8 bases map to TRBD1. The CDR3 has 14 amino acids. The V gene's germline CDR1 is MNHEY and CDR2 SMNVEV (reference sequence). The V segment lost 5 bases and the J segment 0 bases; nucleotides outside the gene matches: 3. CDR3 in amino acids: CASSIGQGSYEQYF. The CDR3 DNA follows: TGTGCCAGCAGTATCGGACAGGGCTCCTACGAGCAGTACTTC.

This chain uses TRBV7-2 with TRBJ2-7; possible D gene TRBD2, 6 bases. V was shortened by 1 base and J by 0 bases, with 7 bases between the two germline ends. This CDR3 has 14 amino acids. Germline V gene data show CDR1 as SGHTA and CDR2 as FQGNSA. The CDR3 coding sequence is TGTGCCAGCAGCTTAGTCGGGAGCTCCTACGAGCAGTACTTC. Protein: CASSLVGSSYEQYF. The full variable domain, with the rest looked up from reference TRBV7-2 and TRBJ2-7, is GAGVSQSPSNKVTEKGKDVELRCDPISGHTALYWYRQSLGQGLEFLIYFQGNSAPDKSGLPSDRFSAERTGGSVSTLTIQRTQQEDSAVYLCASSLVGSSYEQYFGPGTRLTVT.

The genes are TRBV9 and TRBJ2-1; D perhaps matches TRBD2 (5 bases). The germline CDR1 and CDR2 sequences are SGDLS and YYNGEE. The germline V and J ends were trimmed by 3 bases and 4 bases, with 14 bases remaining between them. The CDR3 covers 15 residues. In DNA, the CDR3 is TGTGCCAGCAGCGCCGCCGCTCTAGCTTACAATGAGCAGTTCTTC. The encoded protein is CASSAAALAYNEQFF.

This clone turned up a few times. The V and J genes are TRBV10-2 and TRBJ2-1; D possibly corresponds to TRBD2 (5 bases). The CDR3 is 15 residues long. V lost 0 bases and J 9 bases, leaving 15 bases between the germline ends. Germline V gives CDR1 WSHSY, CDR2 SAAADI. CDR3 nucleotides: TGCGCCAGCAGTGAGTCTAGCGTTTGGGGAAGTGAGCAGTTCTTC. Translated: CASSESSVWGSEQFF.

This clone has just a few counts. The CDR3 here is CASSEEIGVRPQHF. As DNA, the CDR3 is TGTGCCAGCAGTGAGGAGATAGGGGTACGGCCCCAGCATTTT. The chain is built from TRBV2 and TRBJ1-5, with D perhaps TRBD1 (5 bases). Trimming stripped 3 bases from V and 9 bases from J, with 15 bases between. This CDR3 comprises 14 residues. Looked up from germline, CDR1 is SNHLY and CDR2 is FYNNEI.

This chain joins TRBV5-1 and TRBJ2-7; D ambiguous. V dropped 0 bases and J dropped 2 bases, with 9 bases sitting between them. From germline, CDR1 is SGHRS and CDR2 YFSETQ. The CDR3 runs to 14 residues. Here the CDR3 reads CASSLAHGPYEQYF. The CDR3 DNA follows: TGCGCCAGCAGCTTGGCCCATGGGCCCTACGAGCAGTACTTC.

The chain has TRBV2 and TRBJ1-1, with D possibly being TRBD1 (6 bases). Germline values: CDR1 SNHLY, CDR2 FYNNEI. Trimming removed 6 bases at V and 4 bases at J, with 9 bases between. This CDR3 contains 12 residues. CDR3: CASSTRGTEAFF. CDR3 in DNA: TGTGCCAGCAGCACCAGGGGCACTGAAGCTTTCTTT.

The rearrangement joins TRBV19 to TRBJ2-1; TRBD2 matches 13 bases. In germline, CDR1 is LNHDA, CDR2 SQIVND (reference sequence). Germline trimming cut 4 bases from V and 8 bases from J; bases unmatched to any gene: 5. There are 15 residues in the CDR3. The CDR3 DNA sequence: TGTGCCAGTAGTAAGGGACTAGCGGGAATCGATGAGCAGTTCTTC. Translating it yields CASSKGLAGIDEQFF.

The chain is built from TRBV5-6 and TRBJ2-1; D unresolved. Germline CDR1 SGHDT, CDR2 YYEEEE. Deletions cut 3 bases from V and 10 bases from J, with 11 bases between. This CDR3 has 12 amino acids. CDR3 nucleotides: TGTGCCAGCAGCTCTAGACCTTTCGAGCAGTTCTTC. It codes for CASSSRPFEQFF.